This TCR beta chain was sequenced for a study of T-cell reconstitution after alpha-beta-depleted transplantation in children. Unique molecular identifiers were used to barcode this TCRbeta library. TCRdb reprocessed the PCR reads with MiXCR, giving one entry per CDR3 protein. The profile shows 200,000 to 250,000 distinct CDR3 sequences, around 7.8% of them singletons. CDR3 length equals 16 residues. In germline, CDR1 is SGHAT, CDR2 FQNNGV. The V segment lost 2 bases and the J segment 0 bases; nucleotides outside the gene matches: 1. This clonotype was found many times. The rearrangement joins TRBV11-2 to TRBJ2-1; 10 bases match TRBD1. The clonotype originates from a male patient younger than 18 who had a stem cell transplant for acute lymphoblastic leukemia, so the T cells may come from the graft donor. The sample here was PBMCs, mostly from graft donor cells, taken 180 days after TCRalphabeta/CD19-depleted stem cell transplant. The CDR3 nucleotides read TGTGCCAGCAGCTTAAGGACAGGGGGCTCCTACAATGAGCAGTTCTTC. Amino acid sequence: CASSLRTGGSYNEQFF.